Each of the 30 T cell receptor beta chains below was sequenced from the same sample in a study of OX40 agonist ivuxolimab in advanced cancers. Using immunoSEQ multiplex PCR, the repertoire was profiled, and TCRdb retains in-frame clones only, with some absent. Among tens of thousands of clones listed, approximately 81% were seen once. The specimen was CD4+ or CD8+ T cells sorted from blood, collected in a trial of the OX40 agonist ivuxolimab. These TCRs come from an adult with an advanced solid tumor such as melanoma, head and neck, liver or kidney cancer.

This clone was picked up a small number of times. The rearrangement uses TRBV4-3 and TRBJ1-1; TRBD1 matches at 7 bases. J gave up 1 base and V 1 base, and 6 bases lay outside the gene matches. Germline V gene data show CDR1 as LGHNA and CDR2 as YSLEER. The length of the CDR3 is 16 residues. The CDR3 protein is CASSQAQGLGNTEAFF. The CDR3 nucleotides are TGCGCCAGCAGCCAAGCACAGGGGCTGGGGAACACTGAAGCTTTCTTT.

CDR3 DNA: TGTGCCAGCAGTTTCCCCCTACTAGCGGGGTCCTACAATGAGCAGTTCTTC. It encodes CASSFPLLAGSYNEQFF. The chain has TRBV28 and TRBJ2-1, with TRBD2 matching 10 bases. The trim removed 3 bases at V and 1 base at J, leaving 6 bases unmatched. This CDR3 spans 17 amino acids. Germline V gives CDR1 MDHEN, CDR2 SYDVKM.

The chain couples TRBV5-8 to TRBJ2-7; D remains ambiguous. Germline V gives CDR1 SGHTS, CDR2 YDEGEE. CDR3 length: 13 amino acids. The CDR3 region has the DNA TGTGCCAGCGGGTGGCCAGCGATTGGGTTGCGGCACGTC. Translating gives CASGWPAIGLRHV.

The rearrangement links TRBV5-1 to TRBJ2-7; a weak D match, TRBD1 (6 bases). Trimming stripped 4 bases from V and 0 bases from J, with 8 bases between. CDR1 and CDR2 (germline): SGHRS, YFSETQ. This CDR3 has 13 residues. The CDR3 here is CASSLTGSYEQYV. CDR3 DNA sequence: TGCGCCAGCAGCCTGACAGGCTCCTACGAGCAGTACGTC.

The chain is built from TRBV5-1 and TRBJ2-7; TRBD1 might be the D (5 bases). The germline V gene has CDR1 SGHRS and CDR2 YFSETQ. The CDR3 is made up of 16 amino acids. The V end lost 1 base, the J end lost 2 bases, and 16 bases lay between the germline ends. As DNA, the CDR3 is TGCGCCAGCAGCTTGTTTATCGGGCAGGGCACCTACGAGCAGTACTTC. Translated, it gives CASSLFIGQGTYEQYF.

The count of this clone is one. V is TRBV18 and J is TRBJ2-6, with 7 bases that match TRBD1. Unmatched junction bases numbered 6, after V lost 4 bases and J lost 0 bases. CDR3 length: 17 residues. Germline loops: CDR1 KGHSH, CDR2 LQKENI. CDR3 loop: CASSRTGQFSGANVLTF. The CDR3 bases are TGTGCCAGCTCACGGACAGGACAATTCTCTGGGGCCAACGTCCTGACTTTC.

V is TRBV9 and J is TRBJ1-5, with a weak D call TRBD1 (6 bases). This CDR3 contains 14 residues. Between the trimmed V and J ends, which lost 5 bases and 5 bases, there was a span of 14 bases. Germline loops: CDR1 SGDLS, CDR2 YYNGEE. CDR3 nucleotide sequence: TGTGCCAGCAGTGCGGAGGGGGGATATCAGCCCCAGCATTTT. Its protein product is CASSAEGGYQPQHF.

This chain links TRBV28 with TRBJ1-5, with D tentatively TRBD1 (6 bases). This CDR3 has 14 amino acids. Germline-derived CDR1 and CDR2 are MDHEN and SYDVKM. Trimming took 7 bases from V and 6 from J, leaving 16 bases between them. The CDR3 nucleotides read TGTGCCAGCATCGCCCCCCAAGGGGGTCAGCCCCAGCATTTT. It translates to CASIAPQGGQPQHF.

This clone has only one observation. The chain carries TRBV7-3 and TRBJ2-6; D gene uncertain. Germline CDR1 and CDR2: SGHTA and FQGTGA. The CDR3 has 17 amino acids. Trimming took 1 base from V and 0 from J, leaving 10 bases between them. DNA for the CDR3: TGTGCCAGCAGCTTAAATCCGGTTACCTCTGGGGCCAACGTCCTGACTTTC. Translated, it gives CASSLNPVTSGANVLTF.

The CDR3 DNA reads as TGTGCCAGCAGTTTTATGCGGGCTGGGGCCAACGTCCTGACTTTC. Amino acid sequence: CASSFMRAGANVLTF. The rearrangement uses TRBV28 and TRBJ2-6; weak D call: TRBD2 (5 bases). The CDR3 loop spans 15 amino acids. Germline V gene data show CDR1 as MDHEN and CDR2 as SYDVKM. Trimming cost V 3 bases and J 2 bases, with 8 bases left between them.

This clone was seen a single time. The chain has TRBV10-3 and TRBJ2-7, with no clear D. V gave up 2 bases and J gave up 6 bases, with 8 bases separating them. This CDR3 region has 12 residues. The germline gives CDR1 ENHRY, CDR2 SYGVKD. For the CDR3, the DNA is TGTGCCATCAGTGAGAATGCGAGCGAGCAGTACTTC. It translates to CAISENASEQYF.

This chain uses TRBV9 with TRBJ2-2; TRBD1 matches 10 bases. V lost 2 bases to trimming and J lost 7 bases; unmatched junction nucleotides: 5. Germline V lookup: CDR1 SGDLS, CDR2 YYNGEE. The CDR3 sequence is 15 residues long. The CDR3 region has the DNA TGTGCCAGCAGCGTCGGGACAGGGGAACACGGGGAGCTGTTTTTT. It specifies CASSVGTGEHGELFF.

The V and J genes are TRBV15 and TRBJ2-6, with TRBD2 identical over 7 bases. The CDR3 consists of 17 residues. Germline V gene sequence: CDR1 LNHNV, CDR2 YYDKDF (reference sequence). Unmatched junction bases numbered 3, after V lost 1 base and J lost 0 bases. The CDR3 DNA reads TGTGCCACCAGCAGAGCCGGGGGGAGCTCTGGGGCCAACGTCCTGACTTTC. It is translated as CATSRAGGSSGANVLTF.

In the case of this clone: The sample has other DNA sequences that encode this CDR3 too. This chain links TRBV4-3 with TRBJ2-5, with D perhaps matching TRBD1 (5 bases). The CDR3 has 14 amino acids. Between the trimmed V and J ends, which lost 1 base and 4 bases, there was a span of 10 bases. Germline CDR1 and CDR2: LGHNA and YSLEER. The CDR3 loop is CASSQGQGRETQYF. Written as DNA, the CDR3 is TGCGCCAGCAGCCAAGGTCAGGGAAGAGAGACCCAGTACTTC.

This clone was seen a single time. DNA of the CDR3: TGCGCCAGCAGCCAAGAGGAAGGACAGGGTGTTCAGCCCCAGCATTTT. This gives the protein CASSQEEGQGVQPQHF. The V and J genes are TRBV4-3 and TRBJ1-5, with 8 bases fitting TRBD1. Germline V lookup: CDR1 LGHNA, CDR2 YSLEER. After removal of 0 bases from V and 6 bases from J, the junction contained 7 bases not matched to a gene. This CDR3 is 16 amino acids long.

The gene calls are TRBV5-4 and TRBJ2-5; the D gene is possibly TRBD1 (5 bases). Germline-derived CDR1 and CDR2 are SGHNT and YYREEE (reference sequence). The CDR3 contains 15 residues. Deletions cut 4 bases from V and 7 bases from J, with 20 bases between. This CDR3 reads CASSLAGQGIGTQYF. The CDR3 region has the DNA TGTGCCAGCAGCCTCGCAGGGCAGGGAATAGGGACCCAGTACTTC.

This chain uses TRBV18 with TRBJ1-2, with D tentatively TRBD1 (6 bases). Trimming removed 8 bases from V and 7 bases from J, with 29 bases in between. Germline lookup yields CDR1 KGHSH and CDR2 LQKENI. CDR3 size: 17 residues. CDR3 in amino acids: CASLPPASGGGYGGYTF. CDR3 bases: TGTGCCAGCCTCCCTCCGGCGTCCGGGGGCGGTTATGGTGGCTACACCTTC.

The chain is built from TRBV18 and TRBJ2-2; 8 bases fit TRBD1. Germline V CDR1 and CDR2: KGHSH, LQKENI. The CDR3 is 16 amino acids. Trimming at V came to 4 bases and at J to 1 base, leaving 5 bases not matched to a gene. For the CDR3, the DNA is TGTGCCAGCTCACTTAATGGACAGGGGAACACCGGGGAGCTGTTTTTT. This translates into CASSLNGQGNTGELFF.

The V and J genes are TRBV7-9 and TRBJ1-4; the D gene is possibly TRBD1 (6 bases). Germline V gene sequence: CDR1 SEHNR, CDR2 FQNEAQ (reference sequence). This CDR3 is built from 15 residues. The ends were cut back, 5 bases at V and 7 bases at J, with 17 bases in the middle. The CDR3 region is CASSPPGQGGEKLFF. DNA for the CDR3: TGTGCCAGCAGCCCCCCCGGGCAAGGGGGTGAAAAACTGTTTTTT.

The chain employs TRBV6-1 and TRBJ2-7; D is undetermined. Germline lookup yields CDR1 MNHNS and CDR2 SASEGT. V dropped 5 bases and J dropped 0 bases, with 11 bases sitting between them. CDR3 length: 14 residues. The chain's CDR3 is CASSWLKSSYEQYF. DNA for the CDR3: TGTGCCAGCAGTTGGCTCAAGAGCTCCTACGAGCAGTACTTC.

V usage is TRBV28 and J usage is TRBJ2-4, with 8 bases lining up with TRBD2. The germline V gene encodes CDR1 MDHEN and CDR2 SYDVKM. J gave up 0 bases and V 8 bases, and 6 bases lay outside the gene matches. This CDR3 has 15 residues. As DNA, the CDR3 is TGTGCCAGCTCCCCGGGGGGGACAGCCAAAAACATTCAGTACTTC. Translation gives CASSPGGTAKNIQYF.

The chain combines TRBV2 with TRBJ2-2, with TRBD2 identical over 8 bases. The CDR3 extends over 17 amino acids. V lost 5 bases and J lost 1; bases outside the gene matches: 9. CDR1 is SNHLY, CDR2 FYNNEI, per germline. CDR3 region: CASSHGLASLNTGELFF. The CDR3 bases are TGTGCCAGCAGTCACGGACTAGCCTCCTTGAACACCGGGGAGCTGTTTTTT.

In its sample, this clone was seen a few times. The V call is TRBV30, the J call TRBJ1-6, with D hard to call. Trimming removed 4 bases from V and 8 bases from J, with 12 bases in between. There are 13 residues in the CDR3. Germline CDR1 and CDR2: GTSNPN and SVGIG (reference sequence). The CDR3 is CAWTGNGDSPLHF. The CDR3, as DNA: TGTGCCTGGACGGGGAATGGGGATTCACCCCTCCACTTT.

The chain recombines TRBV30 with TRBJ2-5, with D possibly being TRBD2 (6 bases). This CDR3 contains 13 residues. Germline values: CDR1 GTSNPN, CDR2 SVGIG (reference sequence). V was trimmed by 3 bases and J by 5 bases, leaving 13 bases between them. CDR3 region: CAWSRGMGETQYF. CDR3 bases: TGTGCCTGGAGCCGGGGGATGGGGGAGACCCAGTACTTC.

The sample holds one count of this clone. V is TRBV7-3 and J is TRBJ2-3; a weak D match, TRBD1 (5 bases). Between the trimmed V and J ends, which lost 0 bases and 2 bases, there was a span of 9 bases. Germline V gives CDR1 SGHTA, CDR2 FQGTGA. The CDR3 consists of 15 residues. The CDR3 coding sequence is TGTGCCAGCAGCTTAACTCAGGGTGTCACAGATACGCAGTATTTT. Translating it yields CASSLTQGVTDTQYF.

A few counts support this clone. The chain carries TRBV5-8 and TRBJ1-2, with D possibly being TRBD1 (6 bases). This CDR3 comprises 12 residues. Germline CDR1 and CDR2: SGHTS and YDEGEE. The V gene lost 4 bases and the J gene lost 9 bases, with 13 bases spanning the gap. The CDR3 DNA reads as TGTGCCAGCAGCGGCGGGGGCTTGCGCTACACCTTC. It is translated as CASSGGGLRYTF.

The rearrangement uses TRBV19 and TRBJ1-2; D is possibly TRBD1 (5 bases). The CDR3 consists of 16 residues. Germline values: CDR1 LNHDA, CDR2 SQIVND (reference sequence). Between the trimmed V and J ends, which lost 3 bases and 4 bases, there was a span of 18 bases. The CDR3 DNA follows: TGTGCCAGTAGTATCCCCCCGGCCCAGGGCGGCTATGGCTACACCTTC. Its protein product is CASSIPPAQGGYGYTF.

The chain is built from TRBV2 and TRBJ1-2, with unresolved D. V was trimmed by 5 bases and J by 4 bases, leaving 17 bases between them. Germline V gives CDR1 SNHLY, CDR2 FYNNEI. CDR3 length: 15 residues. The CDR3 reads CASSPPRRSPYGYTF. The CDR3, as DNA: TGTGCCAGCAGTCCCCCCCGGAGATCACCCTATGGCTACACCTTC.

The chain links TRBV27 to TRBJ2-7; unclear D gene. CDR1 and CDR2 (germline): MNHEY, SMNVEV (reference sequence). The V end lost 0 bases, the J end lost 0 bases, and 6 bases lay between the germline ends. The CDR3 runs to 14 residues. In DNA, the CDR3 is TGTGCCAGCAGTTTATCGAGGAGCTCCTACGAGCAGTACGTC. Its protein product is CASSLSRSSYEQYV.

This chain joins TRBV7-3 and TRBJ2-2; the D gene is possibly TRBD2 (6 bases). Between the trimmed V and J ends, which lost 2 bases and 4 bases, there was a span of 14 bases. The CDR3 runs 16 residues. The germline V gene has CDR1 SGHTA and CDR2 FQGTGA. In nucleotides, the CDR3 is TGTGCCAGCAGCTTAGGGGGGATGGCCCGCACCGGGGAGCTGTTTTTT. This sequence encodes CASSLGGMARTGELFF.